Described below is a single T cell receptor beta chain sequence and its context. Its antigen is not identified. This sample was taken from a study of CD8 T cells in ankylosing spondylitis. General study points: As reported, disease-linked clones showed significant enrichment in matched ankylosing spondylitis synovial fluid. Seemingly characteristic of ankylosing spondylitis blood was a TCR beta motif consisting of about 8 highly homologous variants.

Libraries of TCR beta came from quantitative 5'-RACE with molecular barcodes. TCRdb recomputed calls from the 5' RACE reads with MiXCR, one row per CDR3 protein. Here the sample spans around 250,000 distinct CDR3 sequences, roughly 32% being singletons. V lost 7 bases, J lost 7 bases, and 6 bases stayed unmatched. The CDR3 is made up of 13 amino acids. The V gene's germline CDR1 is MNHEY and CDR2 SMNVEV (reference sequence). The rearrangement joins TRBV27 to TRBJ2-1, with 8 bases identical to TRBD1. The clonotype comes from a male donor with ankylosing spondylitis or in good health (not recorded which). Sample: blood, either unsorted or a sorted T cell fraction (not recorded which). CDR3 sequence reads: CASTQGVLNEQFF. The CDR3 DNA is TGTGCCAGCACACAGGGGGTTCTGAATGAGCAGTTCTTC.